What follows are 13 T cell receptor beta chains derived from one specimen sequenced in a study of OX40 agonist ivuxolimab in advanced cancers. The table came from immunoSEQ multiplex PCR; TCRdb's copy has only in-frame clones and leaves some out. The data contain about 73,000 clones, roughly nine tenths of them seen just once; the ten biggest clones take up 0.6% to 0.75%. This sample comprised CD4+ or CD8+ T cells sorted from blood, obtained in a trial of the OX40 agonist ivuxolimab. The receptors were sampled from an adult with an advanced solid tumor such as melanoma, head and neck, liver or kidney cancer.

The chain joins TRBV5-4 to TRBJ2-2, with D perhaps assigned TRBD1 or TRBD2 (6 bases each). The germline V gene encodes CDR1 SGHNT and CDR2 YYREEE (reference sequence). Trimming removed 9 bases from V and 6 bases from J, with 21 bases in between. CDR3 size: 15 residues. The chain's CDR3 is CATSLGGGSAGELFF. The CDR3 DNA reads as TGTGCCACTTCCCTCGGAGGGGGGTCGGCCGGGGAGCTGTTTTTT.

V is TRBV5-4 and J is TRBJ1-1; D possibly corresponds to TRBD1 (6 bases). V was pared by 4 bases and J by 1 base, with 8 bases between. This CDR3 spans 13 amino acids. CDR1 and CDR2 (germline): SGHNT, YYREEE (reference sequence). The CDR3 DNA is TGTGCCAGCAGCCTACAGGGGAACACTGAAGCTTTCTTT. It codes for CASSLQGNTEAFF.

The V and J genes are TRBV28 and TRBJ1-1; no firm D call. This CDR3 has 16 amino acids. V lost 5 bases to trimming and J lost 0 bases, with 16 bases between them. CDR1 and CDR2 (germline): MDHEN, SYDVKM. The CDR3 sequence is CASSIGIQRMNTEAFF. The DNA for the CDR3 is TGTGCCAGCAGTATTGGGATACAAAGGATGAACACTGAAGCTTTCTTT. Full variable domain (missing parts from reference TRBV28 and TRBJ1-1): DVKVTQSSRYLVKRTGEKVFLECVQDMDHENMFWYRQDPGLGLRLIYFSYDVKMKEKGDIPEGYSVSREKKERFSLILESASTNQTSMYLCASSIGIQRMNTEAFFGQGTRLTVV.

This clone was detected once. The V call is TRBV5-1, the J call TRBJ2-7, with TRBD2 matching over 7 bases. The CDR3 consists of 16 residues. V was pared by 3 bases and J by 7 bases, with 16 bases of the junction left unmatched. CDR1 is SGHRS and CDR2 is YFSETQ in the germline V gene. CDR3 nucleotide sequence: TGCGCCAGCAGCTCTCAGGGCGCGGGAGCTCCAGGGGAGCAGTACTTC. Residues: CASSSQGAGAPGEQYF.

The chain is built from TRBV6-6 and TRBJ2-5; D may be TRBD1 (6 bases). Gene TRBJ2-7 matches the end of the DNA better, so the J call may be wrong. Germline assignment: CDR1 MNHNY and CDR2 SVGAGI (reference sequence). The CDR3 covers 14 residues. The CDR3 here is CASSTRGRSYEQYF. CDR3 in DNA: TGTGCCAGCAGCACAAGGGGGAGATCGTACGAGCAGTACTTC.

The chain carries TRBV5-1 and TRBJ2-7, with no clear D. From germline, CDR1 is SGHRS and CDR2 YFSETQ. CDR3 length: 12 amino acids. V lost 0 bases to trimming and J lost 5 bases, with 6 bases between them. CDR3 in DNA: TGCGCCAGCAGCTTGGGTAGGGACGAGCAGTACTTC. Translated, it gives CASSLGRDEQYF.

The V call is TRBV28, the J call TRBJ2-1; 14 bases line up with TRBD2. Germline loops: CDR1 MDHEN, CDR2 SYDVKM. The CDR3 length is 16 residues. V lost 6 bases to trimming and J lost 6 bases; unmatched junction nucleotides: 7. The CDR3 nucleotides read TGTGCCAGCAGCTTTCTCGGGACTAGCGGGGGCAATGAGCAGTTCTTC. It yields the protein CASSFLGTSGGNEQFF.

This clone has only one observation. The chain links TRBV6-1 to TRBJ1-4; 7 nucleotides line up with TRBD1. Germline V lookup: CDR1 MNHNS, CDR2 SASEGT. The V gene end was trimmed by 4 bases and the J gene end by 5 bases; junction bases not matched to a gene: 10. The CDR3 spans 16 residues. In DNA form, the CDR3 reads TGTGCCAGCAGTGGGTATACCGGGACAGCGAATGAAAAACTGTTTTTT. This sequence encodes CASSGYTGTANEKLFF.

V usage is TRBV15 and J usage is TRBJ1-2; D is perhaps TRBD1 (5 bases). The CDR3 loop spans 15 amino acids. The V end was cut by 1 base, the J end by 5 bases, with 14 bases between. From germline, CDR1 is LNHNV and CDR2 YYDKDF (reference sequence). CDR3 bases: TGTGCCACCAGCAGAGGTCAGGGACGCTTGTATGGCTACACCTTC. Residues: CATSRGQGRLYGYTF. Variable domain in full (rest from reference TRBV15 and TRBJ1-2): DAMVIQNPRYQVTQFGKPVTLSCSQTLNHNVMYWYQQKSSQAPKLLFHYYDKDFNNEADTPDNFQSRRPNTSFCFLDIRSPGLGDTAMYLCATSRGQGRLYGYTFGSGTRLTVV.

The genes are TRBV10-2 and TRBJ1-4; D is possibly TRBD1 (5 bases). The CDR3 has 12 amino acids. CDR1 is WSHSY, CDR2 SAAADI, per germline. The ends were cut back, 7 bases at V and 6 bases at J, with 9 bases in the middle. CDR3 region: CASTQGDEKLFF. For the CDR3, the DNA is TGCGCCAGCACCCAAGGGGATGAAAAACTGTTTTTT.

The V and J genes are TRBV27 and TRBJ1-1; 10 bases agree with TRBD1. The germline CDR1 and CDR2 sequences are MNHEY and SMNVEV (reference sequence). Trimming at V came to 5 bases and at J to 4 bases, leaving 1 base not matched to a gene. The CDR3 has 13 amino acids. The CDR3 loop reads CASSRTGGTEAFF. The CDR3 DNA reads as TGTGCCAGCAGTAGGACAGGGGGCACTGAAGCTTTCTTT.

The chain combines TRBV27 with TRBJ1-1, with TRBD1 matching 7 bases. Germline CDR1 MNHEY, CDR2 SMNVEV (reference sequence). The CDR3 spans 14 residues. V lost 7 bases, J lost 4 bases, and 9 bases stayed unmatched. The CDR3 nucleotides are TGTGCCAGCACCCGACAGGGAGGGGGCACTGAAGCTTTCTTT. This encodes CASTRQGGGTEAFF.

The chain recombines TRBV10-2 with TRBJ1-5; the match to TRBD1 covers 9 bases. In germline, CDR1 is WSHSY, CDR2 SAAADI. The CDR3 totals 14 residues. Trimming at V came to 8 bases and at J to 2 bases, leaving 4 bases not matched to a gene. CDR3 sequence reads: CASGRQGGNQPQHF. The DNA for the CDR3 is TGCGCCAGCGGGCGACAGGGGGGCAATCAGCCCCAGCATTTT.